Below, 14 T cell receptor beta chains from the same sample are listed, as sequenced in a study of CD8 T cells in Susac syndrome. RNA amounts of roughly 0.45 to 1 ug underwent reverse transcription with random hexamers. TCRdb passed the immunoSEQ multiplex PCR reads through MiXCR, listing each CDR3 protein once. The sample holds nearly 200,000 distinct CDR3 sequences, 90% to 95% seen once. The sample comprised CD4+ T cells from PBMCs. Receptors were obtained from a human donor with multiple sclerosis.

The chain couples TRBV9 to TRBJ2-3, with 9 bases lining up with TRBD2. The germline CDR1 and CDR2 sequences are SGDLS and YYNGEE. The CDR3 runs to 17 residues. Trimming removed 1 base from V and 6 bases from J; junction bases left unmatched: 12. CDR3 DNA: TGTGCCAGCAGCGTAACAGCGGGGGGCCGGGGTACGGATACGCAGTATTTT. This gives the protein CASSVTAGGRGTDTQYF.

The rearrangement links TRBV15 to TRBJ1-1, with D uncertain. V lost 0 bases and J 6 bases, leaving 14 bases between the germline ends. The V gene's germline CDR1 is LNHNV and CDR2 YYDKDF (reference sequence). This CDR3 comprises 15 residues. In DNA, the CDR3 is TGTGCCACCAGCAGAGATAACTCAAGGACCGCTGAAGCTTTCTTT. Protein: CATSRDNSRTAEAFF.

This rearrangement joins TRBV19 to TRBJ2-7, with TRBD1 identical over 9 bases. The V segment lost 10 bases and the J segment 3 bases; nucleotides outside the gene matches: 4. Per the germline V gene, CDR1 is LNHDA and CDR2 is SQIVND (reference sequence). This CDR3 has 12 residues. CDR3 DNA sequence: TGTGCCACCGGGACAGGGAGCTACGAGCAGTACTTC. Translated: CATGTGSYEQYF.

This clonotype was detected once. The gene calls are TRBV10-3 and TRBJ2-1, with 7 bases that match TRBD2. The CDR3 covers 13 residues. With V trimmed by 6 bases and J by 8 bases, 7 bases remained unmatched. The germline V gene has CDR1 ENHRY and CDR2 SYGVKD. CDR3 nucleotides: TGTGCCATCAGGGGAGGGGCGGGCGATGAGCAGTTCTTC. Its protein is CAIRGGAGDEQFF.

This clonotype was detected a few times. This chain links TRBV20-1 with TRBJ2-5; 9 bases are shared with TRBD2. The ends lost 3 bases at V and 5 bases at J; junction bases unmatched: 10. This CDR3 spans 15 amino acids. Germline CDR1 and CDR2: DFQATT and SNEGSKA (reference sequence). CDR3 coding DNA: TGCAGTGCTAGTTGGGGCGGGAGGGCTATCGAGACCCAGTACTTC. This translates into CSASWGGRAIETQYF.

The CDR3: CASSQERNRGMFF. The CDR3, as DNA: TGTGCCAGCAGCCAAGAACGAAACAGGGGGATGTTTTTT. The chain couples TRBV14 to TRBJ2-2; 8 bases fit TRBD1. Trimming removed 0 bases from V and 15 bases from J; junction bases left unmatched: 6. The length of the CDR3 is 13 residues. CDR1 SGHDN and CDR2 FVKESK come from the germline V gene.

The rearrangement joins TRBV9 to TRBJ1-3; the D gene is possibly TRBD1 (5 bases). The CDR3 length is 12 residues. The germline V gene encodes CDR1 SGDLS and CDR2 YYNGEE. V gave up 0 bases and J gave up 14 bases, with 12 bases separating them. The CDR3 DNA reads as TGTGCCAGCAGCGTAGAAGGCAGACAGCTATATTTT. Protein product: CASSVEGRQLYF.

This sequence joins TRBV28 and TRBJ1-2; D remains ambiguous. V shed 4 bases and J shed 8 bases, with 14 bases lying between them. Germline-derived CDR1 and CDR2 are MDHEN and SYDVKM. CDR3 length: 13 residues. CDR3 nucleotide sequence: TGTGCCAGCAGTTCCTCGGACCCGGGCGGCTACACCTTC. It is translated as CASSSSDPGGYTF.

V and J are TRBV3-1 and TRBJ2-2; D call uncertain. V gave up 1 base and J gave up 1 base, with 10 bases separating them. CDR1 is LGHDT and CDR2 is YNNKEL in the germline V gene (reference sequence). CDR3 size: 16 residues. As DNA, the CDR3 is TGTGCCAGCAGCCAAGCGTCGCGCTGGAACACCGGGGAGCTGTTTTTT. Translation gives CASSQASRWNTGELFF.

The CDR3 DNA sequence: TGTGCCAGCAGTGATCCGGGACCCAATGGCTACACCTTC. It codes for CASSDPGPNGYTF. The chain joins TRBV2 to TRBJ1-2, with D possibly being TRBD1 (5 bases). The germline gives CDR1 SNHLY, CDR2 FYNNEI. The CDR3 sequence is 13 residues long. The germline V and J ends were trimmed by 3 bases and 6 bases, with 11 bases remaining between them.

V gene TRBV5-1 combines with J gene TRBJ1-2; D may be TRBD1 (5 bases). Deletions cut 2 bases from V and 4 bases from J, with 6 bases between. The CDR3 spans 12 residues. Germline V gene data show CDR1 as SGHRS and CDR2 as YFSETQ. As DNA, the CDR3 is TGCGCCAGCAGCTTCGACAGCTATGGCTACACCTTC. Protein sequence: CASSFDSYGYTF.

The rearrangement uses TRBV24-1 and TRBJ2-1; D gene unclear. With 4 bases removed from V and 12 bases from J, the gap between germline ends came to 15 bases. CDR3 length equals 13 residues. CDR1 is KGHDR, CDR2 SFDVKD, per germline. CDR3 sequence: CATSDALSPGQFF. The DNA of the CDR3 is TGTGCCACCAGTGACGCCCTTAGCCCGGGGCAGTTCTTC.

The rearrangement joins TRBV20-1 to TRBJ2-5, with 10 bases identical to TRBD2. Germline V gene sequence: CDR1 DFQATT, CDR2 SNEGSKA (reference sequence). The ends lost 1 base at V and 1 base at J; junction bases unmatched: 3. The CDR3 covers 15 residues. The DNA of the CDR3 is TGCAGTGCTAGAGGGGCTAGCGGGGGCCAAGAGACCCAGTACTTC. Its translation: CSARGASGGQETQYF.

The chain's CDR3 is CASSQDPGQANEQYF. The CDR3 nucleotides read TGTGCCAGCAGCCAAGATCCAGGACAGGCCAACGAGCAGTACTTC. V is TRBV4-2 and J is TRBJ2-7; 7 bases are a match to TRBD1. Germline CDR1 is LGHNA and CDR2 is YNFKEQ. V trimming: 0 bases; J trimming: 5 bases; junction bases outside the gene matches: 7. The CDR3 is 15 residues long.